A selection of T cell receptor beta chains follows, all from one sample in a study of cytomegalovirus exposure and HLA in healthy donors. The protocol was immunoSEQ multiplex PCR, while the TCRdb copy is restricted to in-frame clones and leaves out a portion. The sample shows some 130,000 clones, 82% of them seen only once. Sequencing used PBMCs. The origin of the receptors is a male donor in good health and CMV-seropositive. CDR3s include the opening cysteine and the closing phenylalanine or tryptophan. The D gene is left open where the match is weak. The size field is filled for only some rows; it gives once, few, many or a size class.

CDR3 length,D gene,V gene,J gene,clone size,CDR3 DNA,CDR3 protein
17,TRBD2,TRBV28,TRBJ2-1,-,TGTGCCAGCAGCCCTATGGGGCGGGAGGGGTATGGCAATGAGCAGTTCTTC,CASSPMGREGYGNEQFF
16,TRBD1,TRBV18,TRBJ2-1,-,TGTGCCAGCTCAACCCGGACAGGGAGGTCCTACAATGAGCAGTTCTTC,CASSTRTGRSYNEQFF
13,-,TRBV7-9,TRBJ2-2,-,TGTGCCAGCAGCTTAGAGGGACTTACGGAGCTGTTTTTT,CASSLEGLTELFF
15,-,TRBV30,TRBJ1-5,-,TGTGCCTGGAATTTAGGGGCGTATAGCAATCAGCCCCAGCATTTT,CAWNLGAYSNQPQHF
14,-,TRBV4-2,TRBJ2-5,-,TGTGCCAGCAGCCTTTCCACAGTAAAAGAGACCCAGTACTTC,CASSLSTVKETQYF
16,TRBD1,TRBV5-4,TRBJ1-4,-,TGTGCCAGCAGCTCGCGGGGACCATGGGACAGTGAAAAACTGTTTTTT,CASSSRGPWDSEKLFF
18,TRBD2,TRBV6-1,TRBJ2-5,-,TGTGCCAGCAGTGAATTCGGCGGGAGGGCTGAGGGTGGAGAGACCCAGTACTTC,CASSEFGGRAEGGETQYF
15,-,TRBV28,TRBJ1-3,-,TGTGCCAGCAGCCTCGGAGTACGCTCTGGAAACACCATATATTTT,CASSLGVRSGNTIYF
16,TRBD1,TRBV6-6,TRBJ1-5,once,TGTGCCAGCGTCGCAGGGGGCCATCTAGCAAATCAGCCCCAGCATTTT,CASVAGGHLANQPQHF
15,-,TRBV7-2,TRBJ2-7,once,TGTGCCAGCAGCTTGGGAGCGGGTCGACCCTACGAGCAGTACTTC,CASSLGAGRPYEQYF
15,TRBD2,TRBV6-6,TRBJ2-5,-,TGTGCCAGCAGTTACACTAGCGGGAGTCAAGAGACCCAGTACTTC,CASSYTSGSQETQYF
17,TRBD1,TRBV28,TRBJ2-6,-,TGTGCCAGCGCCCCAGGGACAGGGGGCACTGGGGCCAACGTCCTGACTTTC,CASAPGTGGTGANVLTF
15,-,TRBV23-1,TRBJ1-1,-,TGCGCCTCCCGAAACTCCAGGGGAAGGGACACTGAAGCTTTCTTT,CASRNSRGRDTEAFF
15,-,TRBV7-2,TRBJ2-1,-,TGTGCCAGCAGCAAGGACAGTGTCGCCTACAATGAGCAGTTCTTC,CASSKDSVAYNEQFF
20,-,TRBV9,TRBJ2-7,-,TGTGCCAGCAGCGCCCCCCCGGGACAGGAGGGAGGACTAGGGATTCACGAGCAGTACTTC,CASSAPPGQEGGLGIHEQYF
13,-,TRBV29-1,TRBJ2-7,-,TGCAGCGTTGTTGGACAGAGCTCCTACGAGCAGTACTTC,CSVVGQSSYEQYF
13,-,TRBV7-2,TRBJ2-7,-,TGTGCCAGCAGCTTAAAGGAGAGCTACGAGCAGTACTTC,CASSLKESYEQYF
16,-,TRBV28,TRBJ2-1,-,TGTGCCAGCAGTTTATTGGGGGCCGGCAAGGACAATGAGCAGTTCTTC,CASSLLGAGKDNEQFF
15,-,TRBV5-4,TRBJ2-3,-,TGTGCCAGCAGCATAAGGACCCTGAGGGCAGATACGCAGTATTTT,CASSIRTLRADTQYF
15,-,TRBV27,TRBJ2-7,-,TGTGCCAGCAGAAGGACCGGACAGAGCTCCTACGAGCAGTACTTC,CASRRTGQSSYEQYF
13,-,TRBV11-3,TRBJ1-1,-,TGTGCCAGCAGCTTAGGCTCGGTAGCTGAAGCTTTCTTT,CASSLGSVAEAFF
16,TRBD1,TRBV9,TRBJ1-2,-,TGTGCCAGCAGCGTAGGACTGTGGGACAGGGACTATGGCTACACCTTC,CASSVGLWDRDYGYTF
15,TRBD2,TRBV6-5,TRBJ2-7,-,TGTGCCAGCAGTCCGCCCCTAGCGGGAGTAAATGAGCAGTACTTC,CASSPPLAGVNEQYF
12,TRBD1,TRBV30,TRBJ2-7,-,TGTGCCCGGTGGGACAGTCCCTACGAGCAGTACTTC,CARWDSPYEQYF
14,-,TRBV6-5,TRBJ2-5,-,TGTGCCAGCAGTTACTCCCAGGTTTGGGAGACCCAGTACTTC,CASSYSQVWETQYF
13,-,TRBV4-2,TRBJ2-4,-,TGTGCCAGCCATCACAACAATAAAAACATTCAGTACTTC,CASHHNNKNIQYF
14,TRBD1,TRBV5-4,TRBJ1-5,-,TGTGCCAGCAGCTCGCAGGGGGCCGATCAGCCCCAGCATTTT,CASSSQGADQPQHF
16,TRBD1,TRBV7-7,TRBJ1-1,-,TGTGCTAGCAGCTTACGGGACAGGGCAAGGAACACTGAAGCTTTCTTT,CASSLRDRARNTEAFF
14,-,TRBV27,TRBJ1-5,few,TGTGCCAGCAGTTTTACGGGGGGAGGTCAGCCCCAGCATTTT,CASSFTGGGQPQHF
15,TRBD1,TRBV5-6,TRBJ1-2,-,TGTGCCAGCAGCCTCGCCCGGGGACAGGGAGGGAGCTACACCTTC,CASSLARGQGGSYTF
16,TRBD2,TRBV4-1,TRBJ2-7,-,TGCGCCAGCAGCCAAGGTAGCGGGGGGGAAGCCTACGAGCAGTACTTC,CASSQGSGGEAYEQYF
13,-,TRBV27,TRBJ1-2,-,TGTGCCAGCAGTTTATCAGGGGCCTATGGCTACACCTTC,CASSLSGAYGYTF
16,TRBD1,TRBV11-2,TRBJ1-1,-,TGTGCCAGCAGCTCCCTTAGGACAGGGCTGAACACTGAAGCTTTCTTT,CASSSLRTGLNTEAFF
14,-,TRBV5-1,TRBJ1-3,-,TGCGCCAGCAGCGGCGGGAGCTCTGGAAACACCATATATTTT,CASSGGSSGNTIYF
18,TRBD1,TRBV10-3,TRBJ2-7,-,TGTGCCATCAGTGAGTCCCCTAGCCCCACAGGGGCCTCCTACGAGCAGTACTTC,CAISESPSPTGASYEQYF
14,TRBD2,TRBV19,TRBJ2-2,-,TGTGCCAGTATCGGCGGGAGGGGCACCGGGGAGCTGTTTTTT,CASIGGRGTGELFF
13,-,TRBV5-8,TRBJ2-7,-,TGTGCCAGCAGCCCGGGATTCTCCTACGAGCAGTACTTC,CASSPGFSYEQYF
19,-,TRBV27,TRBJ2-7,-,TGTGCCAGCAGTACTCGGACAGGGGTGGCTAGCGGGCCTCAAAGCTTGAGGTACTTC,CASSTRTGVASGPQSLRYF
15,TRBD1,TRBV7-8,TRBJ2-2,-,TGTGCCAGCAGCAGGACAGGGGGCCACACCGGGGAGCTGTTTTTT,CASSRTGGHTGELFF
14,TRBD2,TRBV2,TRBJ2-3,-,TGTGCCAGCACCCCTAGCGGGAGGGGGGATACGCAGTATTTT,CASTPSGRGDTQYF
15,-,TRBV27,TRBJ1-4,few,TGTGCCAGCAGTTTCGGAGGGGCAACTAATGAAAAACTGTTTTTT,CASSFGGATNEKLFF
16,TRBD1,TRBV5-6,TRBJ1-5,-,TGTGCCAGCAGCATAGACAGGGGAAGAGGCAATCAGCCCCAGCATTTT,CASSIDRGRGNQPQHF
15,-,TRBV28,TRBJ2-5,-,TGTGCCAGCAGCGCCAACAGGGAAATTGGAGAGACCCAGTACTTC,CASSANREIGETQYF
14,-,TRBV4-3,TRBJ2-5,-,TGCGCCAGCAGCCAATCAGCGTACCAAGAGACCCAGTACTTC,CASSQSAYQETQYF
16,TRBD2,TRBV11-1,TRBJ2-3,once,TGTGCCAGCAGCTTATCTAGCGGGAGGGCCTTAGATACGCAGTATTTT,CASSLSSGRALDTQYF
15,-,TRBV28,TRBJ1-6,-,TGTGCCAGCAGTTTTGCCGGACAAGATAATTCACCCCTCCACTTT,CASSFAGQDNSPLHF
12,-,TRBV19,TRBJ1-2,-,TGTGCCAGTAGTGACAGGTATTATGGCTACACCTTC,CASSDRYYGYTF
14,TRBD1,TRBV6-1,TRBJ2-7,-,TGTGCCAGCAGTGAAGGGGACAGGGGCGACGAGCAGTACTTC,CASSEGDRGDEQYF
15,TRBD1,TRBV28,TRBJ2-5,-,TGTGCCAGCTTCTTAACCGGGACAGGGGATGAGACCCAGTACTTC,CASFLTGTGDETQYF
13,-,TRBV7-2,TRBJ1-3,-,TGTGCCAGCAGCTTAGAAGACAGAAACACCATATATTTT,CASSLEDRNTIYF
17,-,TRBV30,TRBJ1-3,-,TGTGCCTGGAGCCGAAAGGGGCAGGGAAAGGCTGGAAACACCATATATTTT,CAWSRKGQGKAGNTIYF
21,TRBD2,TRBV28,TRBJ2-2,-,TGTGCCAGCAGTTTATATCGAGGCTACGGCACTAGCGGGGTTTACACCGGGGAGCTGTTTTTT,CASSLYRGYGTSGVYTGELFF
17,TRBD2,TRBV28,TRBJ2-3,-,TGTGCCAGCAGTTTACTCTTGACTAGCGGGATGACAGATACGCAGTATTTT,CASSLLLTSGMTDTQYF
13,-,TRBV15,TRBJ2-5,-,TGTGCCACCAGGGTAGGGGCAGGGGAGACCCAGTACTTC,CATRVGAGETQYF
8,-,TRBV9,TRBJ2-7,-,TGTGCCAGCAGCGTTACTCCCTTC,CASSVTPF
13,TRBD1,TRBV13,TRBJ1-2,-,TGTGCCAGCAGGGGACAGGGGAGTTATGGCTACACCTTC,CASRGQGSYGYTF
13,-,TRBV28,TRBJ1-5,-,TGTGCCAGCAGCAATCTTGGGGCTCAGCCCCAGCATTTT,CASSNLGAQPQHF